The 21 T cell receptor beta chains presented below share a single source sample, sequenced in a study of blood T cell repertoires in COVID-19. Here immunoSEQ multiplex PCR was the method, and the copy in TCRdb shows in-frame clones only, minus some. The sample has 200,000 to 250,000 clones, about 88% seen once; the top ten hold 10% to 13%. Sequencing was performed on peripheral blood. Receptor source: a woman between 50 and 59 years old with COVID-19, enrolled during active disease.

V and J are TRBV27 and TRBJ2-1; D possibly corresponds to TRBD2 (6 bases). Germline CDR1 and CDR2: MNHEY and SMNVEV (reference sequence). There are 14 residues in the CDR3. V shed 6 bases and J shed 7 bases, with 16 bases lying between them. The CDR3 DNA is TGTGCCAGCAGACCCGACCGGGGGAGGAATGAGCAGTTCTTC. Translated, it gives CASRPDRGRNEQFF.

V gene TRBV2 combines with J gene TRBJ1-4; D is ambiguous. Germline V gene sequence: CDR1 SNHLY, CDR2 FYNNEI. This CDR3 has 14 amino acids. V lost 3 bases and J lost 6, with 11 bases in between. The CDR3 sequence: CASSDSGRDEKLFF. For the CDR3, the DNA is TGTGCCAGCAGTGACTCCGGGAGGGATGAAAAACTGTTTTTT.

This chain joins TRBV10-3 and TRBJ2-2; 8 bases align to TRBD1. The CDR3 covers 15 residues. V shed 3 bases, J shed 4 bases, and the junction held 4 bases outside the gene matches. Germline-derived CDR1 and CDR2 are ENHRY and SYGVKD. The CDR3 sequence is CAISDTGGFTGELFF. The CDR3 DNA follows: TGTGCCATCAGTGATACAGGGGGGTTCACCGGGGAGCTGTTTTTT.

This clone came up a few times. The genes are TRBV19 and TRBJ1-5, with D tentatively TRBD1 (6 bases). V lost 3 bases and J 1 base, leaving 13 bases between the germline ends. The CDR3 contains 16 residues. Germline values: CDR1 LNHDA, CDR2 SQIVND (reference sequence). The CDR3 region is CASSISLTGSNQPQHF. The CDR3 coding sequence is TGTGCCAGTAGTATCTCTCTTACAGGGAGCAATCAGCCCCAGCATTTT.

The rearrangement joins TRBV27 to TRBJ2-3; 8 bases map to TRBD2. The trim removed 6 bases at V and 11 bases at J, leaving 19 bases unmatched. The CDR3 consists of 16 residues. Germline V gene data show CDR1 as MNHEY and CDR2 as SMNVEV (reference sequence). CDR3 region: CASSPYPPGGGNRQYF. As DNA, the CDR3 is TGTGCCAGCAGCCCCTACCCCCCGGGCGGGGGGAACAGGCAGTATTTT.

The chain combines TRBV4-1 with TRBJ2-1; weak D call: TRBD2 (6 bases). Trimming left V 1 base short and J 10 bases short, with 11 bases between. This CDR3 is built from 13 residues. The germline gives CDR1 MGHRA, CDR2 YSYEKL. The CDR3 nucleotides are TGCGCCAGCAGCCAAGGGGGGGAAATGGAGCAGTTCTTC. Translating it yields CASSQGGEMEQFF.

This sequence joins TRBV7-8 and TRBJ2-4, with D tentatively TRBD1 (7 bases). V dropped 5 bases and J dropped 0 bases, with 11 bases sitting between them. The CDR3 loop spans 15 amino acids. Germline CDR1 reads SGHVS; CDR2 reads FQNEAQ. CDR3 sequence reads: CASSPRGVAKNIQYF. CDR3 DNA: TGTGCCAGCAGCCCCAGGGGGGTAGCCAAAAACATTCAGTACTTC.

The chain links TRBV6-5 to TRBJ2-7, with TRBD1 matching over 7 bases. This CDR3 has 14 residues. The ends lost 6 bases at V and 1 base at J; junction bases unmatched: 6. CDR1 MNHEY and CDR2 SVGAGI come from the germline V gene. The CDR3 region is CASRGLTGSYEQYV. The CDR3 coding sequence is TGTGCCAGCAGAGGGTTGACAGGGTCCTACGAGCAGTACGTC.

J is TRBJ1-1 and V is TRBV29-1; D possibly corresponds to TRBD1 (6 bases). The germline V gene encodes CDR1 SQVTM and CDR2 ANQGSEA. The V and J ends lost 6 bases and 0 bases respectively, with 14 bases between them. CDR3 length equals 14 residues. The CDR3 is CSVSVGGLNTEAFF. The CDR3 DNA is TGCAGCGTGTCCGTTGGGGGCCTGAACACTGAAGCTTTCTTT.

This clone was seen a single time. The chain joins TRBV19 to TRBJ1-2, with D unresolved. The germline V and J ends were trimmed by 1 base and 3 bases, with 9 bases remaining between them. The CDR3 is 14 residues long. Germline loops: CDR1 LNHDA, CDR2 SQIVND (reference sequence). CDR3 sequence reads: CASSIGPLYYGYTF. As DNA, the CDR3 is TGTGCCAGTAGTATAGGTCCCCTATACTATGGCTACACCTTC.

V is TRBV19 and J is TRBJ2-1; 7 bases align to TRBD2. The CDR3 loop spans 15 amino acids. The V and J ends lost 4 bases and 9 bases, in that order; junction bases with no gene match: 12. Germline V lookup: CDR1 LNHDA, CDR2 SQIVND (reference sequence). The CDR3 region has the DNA TGTGCCAGTAGTACGCGAGCGGGGATTATTGGTGAGCAGTTCTTC. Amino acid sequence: CASSTRAGIIGEQFF.

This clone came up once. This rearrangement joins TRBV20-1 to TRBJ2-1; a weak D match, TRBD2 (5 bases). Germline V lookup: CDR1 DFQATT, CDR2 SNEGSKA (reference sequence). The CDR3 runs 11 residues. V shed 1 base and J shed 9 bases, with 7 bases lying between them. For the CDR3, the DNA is TGCAGTGCTAGAGCTCGGGGTGAGCAGTTCTTC. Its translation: CSARARGEQFF.

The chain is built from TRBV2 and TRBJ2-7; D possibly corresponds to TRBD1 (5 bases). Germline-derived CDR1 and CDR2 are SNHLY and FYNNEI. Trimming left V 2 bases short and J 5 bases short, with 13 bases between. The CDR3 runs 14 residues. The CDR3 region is CASSERARVDEQYF. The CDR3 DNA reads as TGTGCCAGCAGTGAAAGGGCCAGGGTAGACGAGCAGTACTTC.

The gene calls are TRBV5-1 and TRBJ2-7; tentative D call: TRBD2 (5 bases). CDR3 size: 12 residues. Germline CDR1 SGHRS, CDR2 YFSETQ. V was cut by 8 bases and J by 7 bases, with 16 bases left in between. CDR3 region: CARCRGPGEQYV. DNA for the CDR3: TGCGCCAGATGTCGTGGGCCGGGGGAGCAGTACGTC.

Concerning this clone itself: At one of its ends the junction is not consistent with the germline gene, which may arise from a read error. The CDR3 sequence is CVSSEEGDRDAYTF. In nucleotides, the CDR3 is TGTGTCAGCAGTGAGGAGGGGGACAGGGACGCCTACACCTTC. The chain uses TRBV2 and TRBJ1-2, with 9 bases matching TRBD1. CDR1 and CDR2 from the germline V gene are SNHLY and FYNNEI. The CDR3 extends over 14 amino acids.

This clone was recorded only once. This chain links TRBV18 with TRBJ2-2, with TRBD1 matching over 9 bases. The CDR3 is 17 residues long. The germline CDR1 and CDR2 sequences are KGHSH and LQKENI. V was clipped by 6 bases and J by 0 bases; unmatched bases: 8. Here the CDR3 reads CASSRGQGPPNTGELFF. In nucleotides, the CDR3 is TGTGCCAGCTCGCGGGGACAGGGACCACCGAACACCGGGGAGCTGTTTTTT.

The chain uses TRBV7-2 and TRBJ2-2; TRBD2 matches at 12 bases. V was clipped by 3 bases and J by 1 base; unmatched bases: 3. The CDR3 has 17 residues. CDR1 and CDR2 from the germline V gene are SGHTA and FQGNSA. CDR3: CASSLLAGGWNTGELFF. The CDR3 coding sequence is TGTGCCAGCAGCTTGCTAGCGGGGGGGTGGAACACCGGGGAGCTGTTTTTT. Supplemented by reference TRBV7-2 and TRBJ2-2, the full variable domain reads GAGVSQSPSNKVTEKGKDVELRCDPISGHTALYWYRQSLGQGLEFLIYFQGNSAPDKSGLPSDRFSAERTGGSVSTLTIQRTQQEDSAVYLCASSLLAGGWNTGELFFGEGSRLTVL.

Here the CDR3 reads CASSLVASWGAETQYF. CDR3 DNA: TGTGCCAGCAGCTTAGTGGCTAGCTGGGGAGCAGAGACCCAGTACTTC. The V call is TRBV13, the J call TRBJ2-5; D possibly corresponds to TRBD2 (5 bases). V shed 1 base and J shed 4 bases, with 16 bases lying between them. CDR1 PRHDT and CDR2 FYEKMQ come from the germline V gene (reference sequence). The CDR3 length is 16 residues.

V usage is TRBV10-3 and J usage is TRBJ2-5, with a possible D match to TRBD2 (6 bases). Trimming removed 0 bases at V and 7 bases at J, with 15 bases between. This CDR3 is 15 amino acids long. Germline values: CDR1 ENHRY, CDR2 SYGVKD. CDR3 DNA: TGTGCCATCAGTGAGTCGAGGGCCCTCGGGGGGACCCAGTACTTC. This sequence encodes CAISESRALGGTQYF.

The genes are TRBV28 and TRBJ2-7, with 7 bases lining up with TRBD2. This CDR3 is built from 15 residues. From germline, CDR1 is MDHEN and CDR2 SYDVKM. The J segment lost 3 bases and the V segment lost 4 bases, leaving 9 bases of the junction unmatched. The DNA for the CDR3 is TGTGCCAGCAGTTCCGGGACTACCCCCCGCTACGAGCAGTACGTC. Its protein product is CASSSGTTPRYEQYV.

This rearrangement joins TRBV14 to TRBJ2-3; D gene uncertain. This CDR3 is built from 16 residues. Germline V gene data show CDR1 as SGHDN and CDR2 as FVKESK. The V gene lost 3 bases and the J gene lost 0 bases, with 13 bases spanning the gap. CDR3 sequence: CASSQNEHPSTDTQYF. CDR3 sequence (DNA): TGTGCCAGCAGCCAGAACGAGCACCCGAGCACAGATACGCAGTATTTT.